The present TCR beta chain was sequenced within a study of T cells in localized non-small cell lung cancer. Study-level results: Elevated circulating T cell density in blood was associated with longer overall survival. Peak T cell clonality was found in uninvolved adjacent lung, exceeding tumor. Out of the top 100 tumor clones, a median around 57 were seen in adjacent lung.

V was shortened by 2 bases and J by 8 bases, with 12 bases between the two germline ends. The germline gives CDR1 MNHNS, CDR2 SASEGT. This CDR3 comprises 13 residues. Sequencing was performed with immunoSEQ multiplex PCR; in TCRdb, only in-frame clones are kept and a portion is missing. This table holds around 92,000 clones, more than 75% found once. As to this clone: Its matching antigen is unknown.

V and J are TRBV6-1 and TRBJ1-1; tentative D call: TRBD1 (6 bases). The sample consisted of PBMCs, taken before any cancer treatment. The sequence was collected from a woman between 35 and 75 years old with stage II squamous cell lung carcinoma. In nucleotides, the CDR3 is TGTGCCAGCAGTGAATCTGGGGGGGGCGAAGCTTTCTTT. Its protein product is CASSESGGGEAFF.